This TCR beta chain is from a study of T cell responses to AZD1222 COVID-19 vaccine. The CDR3 extends over 13 amino acids. Germline CDR1 SGHTA, CDR2 FQGNSA. The V end lost 3 bases, the J end lost 12 bases, and 14 bases lay between the germline ends. The study's findings and limits: As reported, nearly half of all spike-specific TCRs target variant regions that are unmutated. Spike-specific TCR repertoires showed rising breadth and depth after two AZD1222 doses.

Pooling covered second doses at about 4 or about 12 weeks. Sequencing was performed with immunoSEQ multiplex PCR; in TCRdb, only in-frame clones are kept and a portion is missing. This repertoire shows 140,000 to 150,000 clones, approximately 92% found once; its top ten account for about 3.5%. Remarks on this clone: Its specificity is unknown.

The clonotype originates from an adult who received the AZD1222 COVID-19 vaccine. V gene TRBV7-2 combines with J gene TRBJ1-4, with a possible D match to TRBD1 (6 bases). The sample was peripheral blood, taken 28 days after the second AZD1222 dose. The CDR3 coding sequence is TGTGCCAGCAGCTTGAACCAGGGGCGGGAACTGTTTTTT. It yields the protein CASSLNQGRELFF.